This TCR beta chain was documented in a study of OX40 agonist ivuxolimab in advanced cancers. Study background: Dose-escalation patients' cancers were hepatocellular carcinoma, melanoma, renal cell or head and neck cancer.

The germline V gene has CDR1 SGHVS and CDR2 FQNEAQ. The CDR3 is 12 residues long. Trimming stripped 5 bases from V and 3 bases from J, with 8 bases between. Only a few counts were recorded for this clone. TCRdb's copy holds only in-frame clones and misses some; the assay was immunoSEQ multiplex PCR. The sample contains tens of thousands of clones, approximately 81% of which appear only once. The source was CD4+ or CD8+ T cells sorted from blood, collected in a trial of the OX40 agonist ivuxolimab. This TCR was sampled from an adult with an advanced solid tumor such as melanoma, head and neck, liver or kidney cancer. This sequence joins TRBV7-8 and TRBJ2-7; D not resolved. The CDR3 loop reads CASSTRSYEQYF. CDR3 nucleotides: TGTGCCAGCAGCACACGGAGCTACGAGCAGTACTTC.